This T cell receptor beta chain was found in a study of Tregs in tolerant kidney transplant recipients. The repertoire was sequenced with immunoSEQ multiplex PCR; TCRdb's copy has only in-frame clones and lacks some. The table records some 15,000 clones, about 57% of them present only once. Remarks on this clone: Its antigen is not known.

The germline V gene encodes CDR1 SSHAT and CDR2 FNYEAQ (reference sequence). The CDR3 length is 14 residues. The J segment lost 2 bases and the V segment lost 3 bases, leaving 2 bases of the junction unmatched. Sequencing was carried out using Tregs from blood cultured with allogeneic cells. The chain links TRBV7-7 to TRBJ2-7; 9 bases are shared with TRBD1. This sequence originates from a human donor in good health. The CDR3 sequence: CASSLTGGAYEQYF. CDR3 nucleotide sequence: TGTGCCAGCAGCTTGACAGGGGGGGCCTACGAGCAGTACTTC.